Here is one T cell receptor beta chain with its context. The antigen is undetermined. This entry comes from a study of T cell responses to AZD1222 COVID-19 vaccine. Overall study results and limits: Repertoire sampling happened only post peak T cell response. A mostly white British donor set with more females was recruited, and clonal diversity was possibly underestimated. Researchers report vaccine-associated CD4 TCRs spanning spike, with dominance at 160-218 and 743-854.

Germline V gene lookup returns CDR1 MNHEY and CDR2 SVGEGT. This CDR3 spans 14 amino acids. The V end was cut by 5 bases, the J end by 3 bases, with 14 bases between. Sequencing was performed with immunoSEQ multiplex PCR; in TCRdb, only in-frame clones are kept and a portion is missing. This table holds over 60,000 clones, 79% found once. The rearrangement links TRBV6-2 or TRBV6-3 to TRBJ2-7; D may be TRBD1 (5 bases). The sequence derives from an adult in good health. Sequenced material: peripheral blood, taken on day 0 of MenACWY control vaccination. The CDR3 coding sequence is TGTGCCAGCAGTCCCGACCCACAGGACTACGAGCAGTACTTC. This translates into CASSPDPQDYEQYF.